This note documents a single TCR beta chain sequence. Antigen specificity is unknown. This sequence may be a read error, since a much larger clone differs from it by one base. Every patient had bone marrow sampled while the disease was active. This library used roughly 400 ng RNA and molecular barcoded adaptors spanning alpha/delta and beta/gamma chains. TCRdb re-called the reads through MiXCR, storing one row per CDR3 protein. This table holds 62,000 or so distinct CDR3 sequences, under 25% found once. This specimen belongs to a study of read filtering for tumor transcriptome and immune sequencing. About the study: Among patients, approximately 16 were male and more than 12 female, aged roughly 47 to 90 (mean around 66).

Deletions cut 7 bases from V and 7 bases from J, with 20 bases between. The CDR3 runs 14 residues. Germline-derived CDR1 and CDR2 are DFQATT and SNEGSKA (reference sequence). Overall study results and limits: IR-seq captured clonotypes deeper and more reliably than RNA-seq. Correlation between methods rose after single-read clonotypes were removed.

The specimen sequenced was a population of CD138-negative cells sorted from bone marrow. The source is a donor aged 40 or older with multiple myeloma. V is TRBV20-1 and J is TRBJ2-1, with D possibly matching TRBD2 (7 bases). The DNA of the CDR3 is TGCAGTGTACCTCTGGGGGGGGCCGGGAATGAGCAGTTCTTC. This sequence encodes CSVPLGGAGNEQFF.